The next 32 T cell receptor beta chains were all read from a single sample in a study of T cells in Graves' hyperthyroidism and ophthalmopathy. Amplified TCR beta CDR3 regions derived from RNA transcripts. HTBI primers were the set used in a first-round RT-PCR of the TCR CDR3. TCRdb re-called the multiplex PCR reads with MiXCR, one entry per CDR3 protein. The data show some 360,000 distinct CDR3 sequences, over 11% seen once. Sample: blood. These receptors were collected from a woman aged 55-69 years with Graves' hyperthyroidism.

The table lists this clonotype with many counts. The CDR3: CASTDDFEQFF. The CDR3 nucleotides are TGTGCCAGCACCGACGATTTTGAGCAGTTCTTC. The rearrangement uses TRBV6-2 or TRBV6-3 and TRBJ2-1; D uncertain. The CDR3 consists of 11 residues. Germline CDR1 reads MNHEY; CDR2 reads SVGEGT. Trimming took off 7 bases at V and 9 bases at J, with 10 bases between the two ends.

The rearrangement uses TRBV20-1 and TRBJ2-5; 7 nucleotides align to TRBD2. Losses at the gene ends were 0 bases for V and 2 bases for J; bases not matched to a gene: 9. The CDR3 contains 16 residues. Germline V lookup: CDR1 DFQATT, CDR2 SNEGSKA (reference sequence). The CDR3 DNA follows: TGCAGTGCTAGAGAGAGGGACTATTTAATGCAAGAGACCCAGTACTTC. Its translation: CSARERDYLMQETQYF.

This clonotype was counted many times. This rearrangement joins TRBV7-9 to TRBJ2-2; D might be TRBD2 (6 bases). Germline assignment: CDR1 SEHNR and CDR2 FQNEAQ (reference sequence). Trimming cost V 6 bases and J 1 base, with 12 bases left between them. The CDR3 runs 15 residues. The CDR3 reads CASSHGLKNTGELFF. The DNA of the CDR3 is TGTGCCAGCAGTCACGGACTAAAGAACACCGGGGAGCTGTTTTTT.

In this sample, this clonotype turned up a few times. The chain recombines TRBV15 with TRBJ2-2, with TRBD2 identical over 9 bases. Germline trimming cut 3 bases from V and 3 bases from J; bases unmatched to any gene: 5. In germline, CDR1 is LNHNV, CDR2 YYDKDF (reference sequence). This CDR3 is 16 amino acids long. The CDR3 loop reads CATSRTGTSYTGELFF. For the CDR3, the DNA is TGTGCCACCAGCAGGACCGGGACTAGCTACACCGGGGAGCTGTTTTTT.

This clonotype was counted ten times or more. The V and J genes are TRBV6-1 and TRBJ2-3; D is possibly TRBD2 (6 bases). The germline V gene encodes CDR1 MNHNS and CDR2 SASEGT. V was shortened by 5 bases and J by 3 bases, with 9 bases between the two germline ends. The CDR3 contains 13 residues. Written as DNA, the CDR3 is TGTGCCAGCAGTTACAGCGGGACAGATACGCAGTATTTT. It encodes CASSYSGTDTQYF.

This clonotype was seen at least ten times. CDR3 sequence (DNA): TGTGCCAGCAGCTCGTTACGGTTGGAGACCCAGTACTTC. This codes for CASSSLRLETQYF. This rearrangement joins TRBV5-6 to TRBJ2-5; no firm D call. Per the germline V gene, CDR1 is SGHDT and CDR2 is YYEEEE. There are 13 residues in the CDR3. Trimming shortened V by 3 bases and J by 5 bases, and 11 bases separated the two germline ends. Supplemented by reference TRBV5-6 and TRBJ2-5, the full variable domain reads DAGVTQSPTHLIKTRGQQVTLRCSPKSGHDTVSWYQQALGQGPQFIFQYYEEEERQRGNFPDRFSGHQFPNYSSELNVNALLLGDSALYLCASSSLRLETQYFGPGTRLLVL.

This clonotype has at least ten counts. The V call is TRBV12-3 or TRBV12-4, the J call TRBJ2-1; the match to TRBD1 covers 10 bases. V trimming: 4 bases; J trimming: 5 bases; junction bases outside the gene matches: 8. The CDR3 sequence is 16 residues long. CDR3: CASSSTRDRGHNEQFF. The CDR3 DNA sequence: TGTGCCAGCAGTTCCACCCGGGACAGGGGTCACAATGAGCAGTTCTTC.

This clonotype was seen repeatedly, ten times or more. This rearrangement joins TRBV30 to TRBJ2-7; D gene unclear. This CDR3 region has 11 residues. Germline values: CDR1 GTSNPN, CDR2 SVGIG (reference sequence). Trimming removed 3 bases at V and 3 bases at J, with 6 bases between. The CDR3 is CAWRENYEQYF. The CDR3 nucleotides are TGTGCCTGGAGGGAGAACTACGAGCAGTACTTC.

This clonotype was found many times. The chain joins TRBV7-9 to TRBJ1-1, with D possibly being TRBD1 (6 bases). CDR1 is SEHNR, CDR2 FQNEAQ, per germline (reference sequence). This CDR3 has 14 residues. V was trimmed by 5 bases and J by 1 base, leaving 11 bases between them. The CDR3 DNA follows: TGTGCCAGCAGCGATAGAGGGGGGAACACTGAAGCTTTCTTT. The encoded protein is CASSDRGGNTEAFF.

This clonotype showed up just a few times. The chain uses TRBV28 and TRBJ1-3, with TRBD1 as a possible D gene (5 bases). With 6 bases removed from V and 4 bases from J, the gap between germline ends came to 10 bases. The germline V gene has CDR1 MDHEN and CDR2 SYDVKM. This CDR3 is 13 amino acids long. In DNA, the CDR3 is TGTGCCAGCAGCGGCCCAGGGGGAAACACCATATATTTT. Amino acid sequence: CASSGPGGNTIYF.

This clonotype occurred a few times. The rearrangement uses TRBV2 and TRBJ2-1; 10 nucleotides line up with TRBD2. V trimming: 4 bases; J trimming: 8 bases; junction bases outside the gene matches: 11. The V gene's germline CDR1 is SNHLY and CDR2 FYNNEI. The CDR3 has 16 residues. The chain's CDR3 is CASSGGGAGGGYEQFF. CDR3 in DNA: TGTGCCAGCAGTGGGGGTGGAGCGGGAGGGGGGTATGAGCAGTTCTTC. Combining the CDR3 with reference TRBV2 and TRBJ2-1 gives the whole variable domain EPEVTQTPSHQVTQMGQEVILRCVPISNHLYFYWYRQILGQKVEFLVSFYNNEISEKSEIFDDQFSVERPDGSNFTLKIRSTKLEDSAMYFCASSGGGAGGGYEQFFGPGTRLTVL.

The rearrangement uses TRBV28 and TRBJ2-7; TRBD1 agrees at 11 bases. This CDR3 comprises 13 residues. CDR1 is MDHEN, CDR2 SYDVKM, per germline. J was trimmed by 3 bases and V by 9 bases; bases with no gene match: 4. CDR3 amino acids: CARRDRGVYEQYF. The CDR3 coding sequence is TGTGCCAGGAGGGACAGGGGGGTCTACGAGCAGTACTTC.

This clonotype was counted at least ten times. V is TRBV7-2 and J is TRBJ2-3; 7 bases line up with TRBD1. Germline-derived CDR1 and CDR2 are SGHTA and FQGNSA. The CDR3 has 13 amino acids. J lost 9 bases, V lost 4 bases, and 7 bases had no gene match. The CDR3 reads CASSSDWTGTQYF. CDR3 sequence (DNA): TGTGCCAGCAGCTCTGACTGGACAGGAACGCAGTATTTT. The variable domain in full, with the rest retrieved from reference TRBV7-2 and TRBJ2-3, is GAGVSQSPSNKVTEKGKDVELRCDPISGHTALYWYRQSLGQGLEFLIYFQGNSAPDKSGLPSDRFSAERTGGSVSTLTIQRTQQEDSAVYLCASSSDWTGTQYFGPGTRLTVL.

V gene TRBV9 combines with J gene TRBJ2-1, with 10 bases identical to TRBD2. Germline CDR1 reads SGDLS; CDR2 reads YYNGEE. This CDR3 has 16 amino acids. The junction had 8 bases not matched to a gene; V was cut back by 4 bases and J by 4 bases. The CDR3 sequence: CASSPITSGMYNEQFF. The CDR3, as DNA: TGTGCCAGCAGCCCAATTACTAGCGGGATGTACAATGAGCAGTTCTTC.

This clonotype was found many times. The chain joins TRBV20-1 to TRBJ2-5; 13 nucleotides match TRBD2. The CDR3 loop spans 15 amino acids. The V and J ends lost 6 bases and 4 bases, in that order; junction bases with no gene match: 8. Per germline, CDR1 DFQATT and CDR2 SNEGSKA (reference sequence). The CDR3 DNA sequence: TGCAGTGCCACCGGGACTAGCGGGGCGGGAGAGACCCAGTACTTC. This codes for CSATGTSGAGETQYF.

This clonotype was recorded many times. V usage is TRBV28 and J usage is TRBJ1-1; D not certain. The CDR3 consists of 11 residues. V shed 7 bases and J shed 2 bases, with 5 bases lying between them. The germline V gene encodes CDR1 MDHEN and CDR2 SYDVKM. CDR3 sequence: CASMRNTEAFF. CDR3 bases: TGTGCCAGCATGAGAAACACTGAAGCTTTCTTT.

This clonotype was observed a handful of times. The chain combines TRBV20-1 with TRBJ2-1; TRBD2 matches at 10 bases. After removal of 6 bases from V and 1 base from J, the junction contained 12 bases not matched to a gene. The CDR3 consists of 17 residues. Germline-derived CDR1 and CDR2 are DFQATT and SNEGSKA (reference sequence). The CDR3 DNA reads as TGCAGTGCCGAATCCTTAGCGGGAGGTGTGTCCTACAATGAGCAGTTCTTC. Its translation: CSAESLAGGVSYNEQFF.

This clonotype has more than one count but fewer than ten. The conserved closing phenylalanine or tryptophan is absent in this CDR3, likely reflecting a read error. The chain has TRBV27 and TRBJ2-7, with 7 nucleotides matching TRBD2. Losses at the gene ends were 3 bases for V and 3 bases for J; bases not matched to a gene: 8. The CDR3 is 15 residues long. CDR1 and CDR2 (germline): MNHEY, SMNVEV (reference sequence). The CDR3 loop is CASSLDRDYHYEQYL. CDR3 sequence (DNA): TGTGCCAGCAGTTTGGACCGGGACTACCACTACGAGCAGTACCTC.

In its sample, this clonotype was seen many times. The chain recombines TRBV29-1 with TRBJ1-2; 9 bases align to TRBD1. Unmatched junction bases numbered 9, after V lost 6 bases and J lost 4 bases. The length of the CDR3 is 14 residues. Germline CDR1 reads SQVTM; CDR2 reads ANQGSEA. The CDR3 reads CSVTGTGHTYGYTF. In nucleotides, the CDR3 is TGCAGCGTAACCGGGACAGGGCACACCTATGGCTACACCTTC.

The genes are TRBV6-1 and TRBJ2-2; 14 positions match TRBD2. The CDR3 spans 18 residues. In germline, CDR1 is MNHNS, CDR2 SASEGT. Trimming took 6 bases from V and 0 from J; bases not matched to a gene: 6. The CDR3 spells CASSLRLAGGANTGELFF. The CDR3 DNA sequence: TGTGCCAGCAGCCTCCGACTAGCGGGAGGGGCGAACACCGGGGAGCTGTTTTTT.

This clonotype came up many times. J is TRBJ1-1 and V is TRBV20-1; D gene unclear. With 1 base removed from V and 1 base from J, the gap between germline ends came to 10 bases. The length of the CDR3 is 14 residues. CDR1 is DFQATT, CDR2 SNEGSKA, per germline (reference sequence). CDR3 protein: CSARVARTNTEAFF. The DNA of the CDR3 is TGCAGTGCTAGAGTGGCTCGGACGAACACTGAAGCTTTCTTT.

This clonotype has just a few counts. This chain uses TRBV20-1 with TRBJ1-3; D call uncertain. This CDR3 has 14 residues. V was trimmed by 6 bases and J by 0 bases, leaving 12 bases between them. Germline V gene data show CDR1 as DFQATT and CDR2 as SNEGSKA (reference sequence). The CDR3 DNA reads as TGCAGTGCCTCAGCAGTAGGCTCTGGAAACACCATATATTTT. Amino acids: CSASAVGSGNTIYF.

DNA of the CDR3: TGTGCCATCAGTGCCCAGGGGGCAGATACGCAGTATTTT. Translation: CAISAQGADTQYF. This rearrangement joins TRBV10-3 to TRBJ2-3; TRBD1 aligns across 7 bases. Per germline, CDR1 ENHRY and CDR2 SYGVKD. V gave up 4 bases and J gave up 4 bases; unmatched junction bases: 2. The CDR3 contains 13 residues.

This clonotype was seen many times. The chain couples TRBV30 to TRBJ1-5, with D possibly TRBD1 on 6 matching bases. The germline V and J ends were trimmed by 0 bases and 9 bases, with 12 bases remaining between them. There are 13 residues in the CDR3. Germline assignment: CDR1 GTSNPN and CDR2 SVGIG (reference sequence). The CDR3 region is CAWSVNRGGPQHF. Written as DNA, the CDR3 is TGTGCCTGGAGTGTAAACCGAGGGGGGCCCCAGCATTTT.

This clonotype was seen ten or more times. The chain combines TRBV27 with TRBJ1-1; TRBD1 is a possible D gene (5 bases). The ends were cut back, 7 bases at V and 5 bases at J, with 11 bases in the middle. CDR1 and CDR2 (germline): MNHEY, SMNVEV (reference sequence). The CDR3 contains 12 residues. CDR3 sequence (DNA): TGTGCCAGCAAGGGGTGGGAAACTGAAGCTTTCTTT. It codes for CASKGWETEAFF.

The chain is built from TRBV19 and TRBJ2-7, with D tentatively TRBD2 (5 bases). The CDR3 spans 13 residues. Trimming took 4 bases from V and 2 from J, leaving 9 bases between them. CDR1 and CDR2 (germline): LNHDA, SQIVND (reference sequence). In nucleotides, the CDR3 is TGTGCCAGTAGTAGAAAGGGAGCCTACGAGCAGTACTTC. Translating gives CASSRKGAYEQYF.

The sample holds a few counts of this clonotype. The chain carries TRBV19 and TRBJ1-4, with 7 bases that match TRBD1. After removal of 4 bases from V and 2 bases from J, the junction contained 7 bases not matched to a gene. In germline, CDR1 is LNHDA, CDR2 SQIVND (reference sequence). This CDR3 region has 16 residues. In DNA form, the CDR3 reads TGTGCCAGTAGTAAAAGACAGGGTAGGACTAATGAAAAACTGTTTTTT. Residues: CASSKRQGRTNEKLFF.

This clonotype showed up many times. This chain uses TRBV6-5 with TRBJ2-7; D may be TRBD1 (6 bases). Deletions cut 0 bases from V and 4 bases from J, with 10 bases between. CDR3 length equals 14 residues. CDR1 is MNHEY and CDR2 is SVGAGI in the germline V gene. The CDR3 loop is CASSYSQGAYEQYF. CDR3 sequence (DNA): TGTGCCAGCAGTTACTCACAGGGTGCATACGAGCAGTACTTC.

The J gene is TRBJ1-6, the V gene TRBV27; D is uncertain. The CDR3 runs to 14 residues. Germline V lookup: CDR1 MNHEY, CDR2 SMNVEV (reference sequence). The V gene lost 5 bases and the J gene lost 8 bases, with 13 bases spanning the gap. The CDR3 reads CASSNSGGHSPLHF. The CDR3 nucleotides read TGTGCCAGCAGTAATTCGGGTGGCCATTCACCCCTCCACTTT.

Ten or more counts support this clonotype. The chain is built from TRBV6-5 and TRBJ2-5, with TRBD2 matching over 14 bases. This CDR3 is built from 18 residues. V lost 4 bases and J lost 5; bases outside the gene matches: 12. Looked up from germline, CDR1 is MNHEY and CDR2 is SVGAGI. CDR3 in amino acids: CASSLQPPGLAGVETQYF. CDR3 sequence (DNA): TGTGCCAGCAGTTTGCAACCTCCGGGACTAGCGGGAGTCGAGACCCAGTACTTC.

This sequence joins TRBV5-1 and TRBJ2-4; D is perhaps TRBD2 (5 bases). The V gene's germline CDR1 is SGHRS and CDR2 YFSETQ. The CDR3 runs 14 residues. Trimming took off 0 bases at V and 15 bases at J, with 19 bases between the two ends. Here the CDR3 DNA reads TGCGCCAGCAGCTTGGCCTCCCTTGGAGGCCTTGGGTACTTC. Amino acid sequence: CASSLASLGGLGYF.

The genes are TRBV6-1 and TRBJ1-1; D is unclear. CDR1 MNHNS and CDR2 SASEGT come from the germline V gene. Trimming stripped 1 base from V and 4 bases from J, with 7 bases between. The CDR3 has 13 residues. In nucleotides, the CDR3 is TGTGCCAGCAGTGAAGGCGAGATCACTGAAGCTTTCTTT. This translates into CASSEGEITEAFF.